Sequencing of this T cell receptor (beta chain) was carried out in a study of blood T cell repertoires in COVID-19. On the study more broadly: T cells, B-cell-depleted T cells, or PBMCs provided the cDNA or gDNA that served as material.

The CDR3 is made up of 15 amino acids. Germline V gives CDR1 SGHVS, CDR2 FQNEAQ. J was trimmed by 7 bases and V by 0 bases; bases with no gene match: 5. Libraries were prepared by immunoSEQ multiplex PCR; TCRdb keeps only in-frame clonotypes and omits some of them. Of 250,000 to 400,000 clones listed, 87% are singletons. The receptor was isolated from a man in his forties or fifties with active or convalescent COVID-19. The sequencing sample was made of peripheral blood. The rearrangement uses TRBV7-8 and TRBJ2-2; 7 bases are shared with TRBD1. The CDR3 sequence is CASSLARGGIGELFF. CDR3 coding DNA: TGTGCCAGCAGCTTAGCGCGAGGGGGCATCGGGGAGCTGTTTTTT.